This T cell receptor beta chain was recovered during a study of PD-1 blockade in classical Hodgkin lymphoma. Findings and limits, study-wide: Newly diagnosed patients were reported to exhibit reduced baseline TCR diversity relative to healthy donors. With respect to the repertoire differences, their causes, possibly disease activity or prior therapy, remain undefined. Whereas CD4+ TCR diversity had risen significantly by C4D1, CD8+ TCR diversity had not.

Method: immunoSEQ multiplex PCR; TCRdb's copy keeps in-frame clones and lacks some. The table includes 25,000 to 30,000 clones, roughly four fifths detected once. The V end was cut by 5 bases, the J end by 5 bases, with 10 bases between. Germline CDR1 SGHNT, CDR2 YYREEE (reference sequence). This CDR3 is 12 amino acids long. Concerning this clone: The target antigen is unknown.

As for time point: cycle 4 day 1 (C4D1), after about 6 weeks of nivolumab. Every patient experienced relapse after autologous stem cell transplantation, and brentuximab vedotin exposure varied. Magnetic negative selection was used to purify CD4+ T cells from thawed PBMCs. The chain is built from TRBV5-4 and TRBJ2-5; D call uncertain. The sequence was collected from a human donor with classical Hodgkin lymphoma. The sequencing used CD4+ T cells from blood, collected before the fourth cycle of nivolumab. In DNA, the CDR3 is TGTGCCAGCAGTCGGGTGGGGGAGACCCAGTACTTC. Protein product: CASSRVGETQYF.